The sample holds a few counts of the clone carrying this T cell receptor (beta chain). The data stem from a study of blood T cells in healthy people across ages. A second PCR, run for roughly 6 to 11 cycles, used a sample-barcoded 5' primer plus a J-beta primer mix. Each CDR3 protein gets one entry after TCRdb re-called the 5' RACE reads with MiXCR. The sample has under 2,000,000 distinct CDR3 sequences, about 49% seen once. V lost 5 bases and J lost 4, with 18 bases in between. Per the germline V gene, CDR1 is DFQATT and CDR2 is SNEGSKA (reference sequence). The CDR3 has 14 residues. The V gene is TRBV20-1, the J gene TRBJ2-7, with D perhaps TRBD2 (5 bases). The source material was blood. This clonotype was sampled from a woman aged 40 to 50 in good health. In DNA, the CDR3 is TGCAGTGCTCTCCGGGCCCCCGGGGTTTACGAGCAGTACTTC. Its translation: CSALRAPGVYEQYF.